This T cell receptor (beta chain) appears in the sequencing data of a study of CXCR3-negative and CXCR3-positive naive CD8 T cells. UMI-labeled 5' RACE TRB cDNA libraries were prepared from the cells. TCRdb reprocessed the 5' RACE reads and stores each CDR3 protein as one record, lacking DNA. The sample yields fewer than 80,000 distinct CDR3 sequences, of which the top ten take up about 4.5%. The specimen sequenced was naive CXCR3- CD8+ T cells from blood. The subset denotes: CD45RO-CCR7+CD27+CD95- naive CD8+ T cells lacking CXCR3 (TNR3-). This TCR came from a human donor in good health. Some clones in this sample may be carry-over from other donors' samples.

CDR3 residues: CASSSPSGTEAFF. The chain recombines TRBV7-9 with TRBJ1-1. Germline lookup yields CDR1 SEHNR and CDR2 FQNEAQ (reference sequence). The CDR3 spans 13 residues.